This TCR beta chain is drawn from a study of Ad26.COV2.S vaccination and SARS-CoV-2 variants. Sequencing used immunoSEQ multiplex PCR; TCRdb keeps in-frame clones, though not all of them. This sample has 400,000 or so clones, with about 85% found just once. Trimming removed 4 bases at V and 3 bases at J, with 14 bases between. Germline V gene lookup returns CDR1 SGHDN and CDR2 FVKESK. The CDR3 is 15 residues long. Treatment described: 15 to 20 received Ad26.COV2.S at low or high dose, single or two shots; several received placebo; per-sample allocation not given. It was on day 63 after the first vaccine or placebo injection that samples were taken. This adult donor, from Boston, was 18-55 years old.

The chain joins TRBV14 to TRBJ2-3; D may correspond to TRBD1 or TRBD2 (6 bases each). Source: peripheral blood, taken in a trial of Ad26.COV2.S vaccine versus placebo. The sequence derives from a person between 18 and 65 years old who received the Ad26.COV2.S COVID-19 vaccine or a placebo. CDR3 residues: CASSLQGLKTDTQYF. CDR3 nucleotide sequence: TGTGCCAGCAGCCTACAGGGACTTAAAACAGATACGCAGTATTTT.